These 23 T cell receptor beta chains originate from one sample sequenced in a study of shared clonotypes between healthy human individuals. This table comes from immunoSEQ multiplex PCR, and its TCRdb copy is limited to in-frame clones, with some not included. Counted here are some 740,000 clones, more than 85% occurring once; the ten biggest clones make up around 24%. The naive CD8 population came from CD45RO-negative cells selected for CCR7, without terminally differentiated effector memory CD45RA+ cells. The material sequenced was naive CD8+ T cells sorted from blood. All receptors come from a man younger than 40 in good health.

The chain uses TRBV11-3 and TRBJ2-1; 9 nucleotides line up with TRBD1. This CDR3 contains 14 residues. Trimming removed 3 bases from V and 7 bases from J; junction bases left unmatched: 4. Germline CDR1 and CDR2: SGHNT and YENEEA. CDR3 region: CASSFAGTGNEQFF. CDR3 nucleotides: TGTGCCAGCAGCTTCGCCGGGACAGGGAATGAGCAGTTCTTC.

The chain recombines TRBV19 with TRBJ1-1, with D unresolved. Germline values: CDR1 LNHDA, CDR2 SQIVND (reference sequence). The V end lost 3 bases, the J end lost 0 bases, and 8 bases lay between the germline ends. The CDR3 contains 14 residues. CDR3: CASSIRSMNTEAFF. CDR3 bases: TGTGCCAGTAGTATCAGGTCCATGAACACTGAAGCTTTCTTT.

The chain employs TRBV10-1 and TRBJ2-1; perhaps TRBD2 as D (6 bases). V shed 1 base and J shed 7 bases, with 14 bases lying between them. The CDR3 covers 15 residues. Per the germline V gene, CDR1 is WNHNN and CDR2 is SYGVQD (reference sequence). The CDR3 nucleotides are TGCGCCAGCAGTGAGTTCCTAGCGAGTATTAATGAGCAGTTCTTC. Translated: CASSEFLASINEQFF.

The genes are TRBV27 and TRBJ2-7; D tentatively fits TRBD1 or TRBD2 (5 bases each). The CDR3 is 14 residues long. Between the trimmed V and J ends, which lost 4 bases and 5 bases, there was a span of 15 bases. From germline, CDR1 is MNHEY and CDR2 SMNVEV (reference sequence). The CDR3 bases are TGTGCCAGCAGTTCGCCGGGACGGTTGAACGAGCAGTACTTC. This encodes CASSSPGRLNEQYF.

The CDR3 spells CSARQESRQYF. CDR3 DNA: TGCAGTGCTAGACAGGAATCTCGGCAGTACTTC. The V call is TRBV20-1, the J call TRBJ2-7; D is ambiguous. The CDR3 covers 11 residues. V shed 2 bases and J shed 9 bases, with 11 bases lying between them. Germline loops: CDR1 DFQATT, CDR2 SNEGSKA (reference sequence).

The rearrangement uses TRBV6-1 and TRBJ1-2, with D uncertain. The germline V gene encodes CDR1 MNHNS and CDR2 SASEGT. CDR3 length: 14 amino acids. V was trimmed by 1 base and J by 0 bases, leaving 6 bases between them. This CDR3 is CASSEGGSNYGYTF. DNA of the CDR3: TGTGCCAGCAGTGAAGGGGGTTCTAACTATGGCTACACCTTC.

The chain carries TRBV30 and TRBJ2-1, with TRBD2 matching over 9 bases. CDR1 and CDR2 (germline): GTSNPN, SVGIG (reference sequence). V gave up 2 bases and J gave up 3 bases; unmatched junction bases: 8. This CDR3 spans 16 amino acids. As DNA, the CDR3 is TGTGCCTGGAGTCTTCGGAGGCGGGAGGGCTACAATGAGCAGTTCTTC. It codes for CAWSLRRREGYNEQFF. The variable domain in full, with the rest retrieved from reference TRBV30 and TRBJ2-1, is SQTIHQWPATLVQPVGSPLSLECTVEGTSNPNLYWYRQAAGRGLQLLFYSVGIGQISSEVPQNLSASRPQDRQFILSSKKLLLSDSGFYLCAWSLRRREGYNEQFFGPGTRLTVL.

This chain joins TRBV29-1 and TRBJ1-3; D gene ambiguous. Germline V gene lookup returns CDR1 SQVTM and CDR2 ANQGSEA. This CDR3 contains 13 residues. V was trimmed by 7 bases and J by 2 bases, leaving 12 bases between them. CDR3 coding DNA: TGCAGCGCCAAGACCCCGGCTGGAAACACCATATATTTT. It encodes CSAKTPAGNTIYF.

The CDR3 DNA reads TGCGCCAGCAGCCAAGATCACACTGAAGCTTTCTTT. Encoded protein: CASSQDHTEAFF. The genes are TRBV4-1 and TRBJ1-1, with D hard to call. Germline V gene lookup returns CDR1 MGHRA and CDR2 YSYEKL. Trimming took 0 bases from V and 3 from J, leaving 2 bases between them. This CDR3 has 12 amino acids.

The chain's CDR3 is CASSEGRLNQPQHF. The CDR3 DNA reads TGTGCCAGCAGCGAGGGAAGGTTAAATCAGCCCCAGCATTTT. The chain combines TRBV25-1 with TRBJ1-5; D gene ambiguous. The germline CDR1 and CDR2 sequences are MGHDK and SYGVNS. V was cut by 6 bases and J by 4 bases, with 13 bases left in between. This CDR3 is built from 14 residues.

The chain couples TRBV9 to TRBJ1-4, with 10 bases fitting TRBD1. CDR1 is SGDLS and CDR2 is YYNGEE in the germline V gene. The CDR3 consists of 14 residues. V was pared by 4 bases and J by 7 bases, with 4 bases of the junction left unmatched. The CDR3 DNA is TGTGCCAGCAGCCCATGGACAGGGGGTGAAAAACTGTTTTTT. It yields the protein CASSPWTGGEKLFF.

The V call is TRBV15, the J call TRBJ1-1; D is perhaps TRBD1 (6 bases). The CDR3 has 13 amino acids. CDR1 and CDR2 from the germline V gene are LNHNV and YYDKDF (reference sequence). Trimming took off 5 bases at V and 6 bases at J, with 13 bases between the two ends. The CDR3 spells CATSAERGPEAFF. CDR3 DNA sequence: TGTGCCACCAGCGCCGAACGGGGGCCTGAAGCTTTCTTT.

A remark on this clone: The sample has other DNA sequences that encode this CDR3 too. The rearrangement uses TRBV7-8 and TRBJ2-7, with D tentatively TRBD1 or TRBD2 (5 bases each). Trimming removed 5 bases from V and 4 bases from J, with 15 bases in between. The CDR3 extends over 14 amino acids. Germline CDR1 SGHVS, CDR2 FQNEAQ. Here the CDR3 DNA reads TGTGCCAGCAGCCCCCCCGGGACCTCTTACGAGCAGTACTTC. It encodes CASSPPGTSYEQYF. Looking up the rest from reference TRBV7-8 and TRBJ2-7 gives the full variable domain: GAGVSQSPRYKVAKRGQDVALRCDPISGHVSLFWYQQALGQGPEFLTYFQNEAQLDKSGLPSDRFFAERPEGSVSTLKIQRTQQEDSAVYLCASSPPGTSYEQYFGPGTRLTVT.

This chain uses TRBV11-2 with TRBJ2-3, with 12 bases that match TRBD2. The CDR3 spans 17 residues. Unmatched junction bases numbered 10, after V lost 5 bases and J lost 4 bases. Germline-derived CDR1 and CDR2 are SGHAT and FQNNGV. This CDR3 reads CASSQGLAGGFSDTQYF. The CDR3 DNA reads as TGTGCCAGCAGCCAGGGCCTAGCGGGAGGGTTTTCAGATACGCAGTATTTT.

The chain employs TRBV15 and TRBJ2-1, with 14 bases lining up with TRBD2. The germline V gene encodes CDR1 LNHNV and CDR2 YYDKDF (reference sequence). V lost 5 bases to trimming and J lost 1 base; unmatched junction nucleotides: 16. The CDR3 runs to 21 residues. CDR3 nucleotides: TGTGCCACCAGCCGGCGCGGGACTAGCGGGAGTAGGGGGCTATCCTACAATGAGCAGTTCTTC. Translation gives CATSRRGTSGSRGLSYNEQFF.

A single count supports this clone. The chain links TRBV9 to TRBJ2-5; D call uncertain. Germline values: CDR1 SGDLS, CDR2 YYNGEE. Deletions cut 3 bases from V and 0 bases from J, with 6 bases between. CDR3 length: 13 amino acids. CDR3 sequence reads: CASSATNQETQYF. CDR3 coding DNA: TGTGCCAGCAGCGCAACAAACCAAGAGACCCAGTACTTC.

The chain has TRBV19 and TRBJ2-1; maybe TRBD2 (6 bases). The length of the CDR3 is 15 residues. In germline, CDR1 is LNHDA, CDR2 SQIVND (reference sequence). V shed 3 bases and J shed 4 bases, with 13 bases lying between them. The CDR3 DNA follows: TGTGCCAGTAGTATTGGAGGGGCAGCTTACAATGAGCAGTTCTTC. This encodes CASSIGGAAYNEQFF.

The rearrangement joins TRBV6-5 to TRBJ2-5, with TRBD2 matching over 11 bases. Losses at the gene ends were 5 bases for V and 2 bases for J; bases not matched to a gene: 4. CDR3 length equals 15 residues. Per germline, CDR1 MNHEY and CDR2 SVGAGI. In nucleotides, the CDR3 is TGTGCCAGCAGTCCCGGGACTAGCGGACAAGAGACCCAGTACTTC. Encoded protein: CASSPGTSGQETQYF.

Worth noting for this clone: This specimen includes other DNA sequences encoding the same CDR3. This sequence joins TRBV30 and TRBJ2-7; D remains unclear. Germline CDR1 is GTSNPN and CDR2 is SVGIG (reference sequence). The CDR3 is 14 residues long. Trimming took 0 bases from V and 0 from J, leaving 9 bases between them. CDR3 bases: TGTGCCTGGAGTGTACTGGGCAGCTCCTACGAGCAGTACTTC. Translating it yields CAWSVLGSSYEQYF.

The J gene is TRBJ1-1, the V gene TRBV29-1, with 7 bases fitting TRBD1. The CDR3 covers 13 residues. J lost 5 bases, V lost 3 bases, and 6 bases had no gene match. Germline CDR1 reads SQVTM; CDR2 reads ANQGSEA. CDR3 sequence reads: CSVDRQGGTEAFF. CDR3 nucleotides: TGCAGCGTTGATCGACAGGGCGGGACTGAAGCTTTCTTT. The full variable domain, in which reference TRBV29-1 and TRBJ1-1 provide the parts outside the CDR3, is SAVISQKPSRDICQRGTSLTIQCQVDSQVTMMFWYRQQPGQSLTLIATANQGSEATYESGFVIDKFPISRPNLTFSTLTVSNMSPEDSSIYLCSVDRQGGTEAFFGQGTRLTVV.

This chain uses TRBV27 with TRBJ2-7; the match to TRBD2 covers 11 bases. The CDR3 is made up of 17 amino acids. The germline CDR1 and CDR2 sequences are MNHEY and SMNVEV (reference sequence). V dropped 3 bases and J dropped 0; count of bases not matched to a gene: 7. The CDR3 loop is CASSFLGTSGSSYEQYF. CDR3 DNA sequence: TGTGCCAGCAGTTTTCTGGGGACTAGCGGATCCTCCTACGAGCAGTACTTC.

V is TRBV28 and J is TRBJ2-7; 7 bases align to TRBD2. The CDR3 contains 13 residues. With V trimmed by 10 bases and J by 2 bases, 8 bases remained unmatched. Germline loops: CDR1 MDHEN, CDR2 SYDVKM. CDR3 bases: TGTGCCATTCAAGCGGGACGTACCTACGAGCAGTACTTC. Encoded protein: CAIQAGRTYEQYF.

Comments on this clone: One junction end does not reproduce the germline sequence, and a read error may be involved. The V and J genes are TRBV7-9 and TRBJ1-2, with 8 bases identical to TRBD1. The CDR3 length is 12 residues. CDR1 and CDR2 from the germline V gene are SEHNR and FQNEAQ (reference sequence). As DNA, the CDR3 is TGTGCCAGCAGCCCCCTGGACAGGGCTCACCACTTC. Residues: CASSPLDRAHHF.